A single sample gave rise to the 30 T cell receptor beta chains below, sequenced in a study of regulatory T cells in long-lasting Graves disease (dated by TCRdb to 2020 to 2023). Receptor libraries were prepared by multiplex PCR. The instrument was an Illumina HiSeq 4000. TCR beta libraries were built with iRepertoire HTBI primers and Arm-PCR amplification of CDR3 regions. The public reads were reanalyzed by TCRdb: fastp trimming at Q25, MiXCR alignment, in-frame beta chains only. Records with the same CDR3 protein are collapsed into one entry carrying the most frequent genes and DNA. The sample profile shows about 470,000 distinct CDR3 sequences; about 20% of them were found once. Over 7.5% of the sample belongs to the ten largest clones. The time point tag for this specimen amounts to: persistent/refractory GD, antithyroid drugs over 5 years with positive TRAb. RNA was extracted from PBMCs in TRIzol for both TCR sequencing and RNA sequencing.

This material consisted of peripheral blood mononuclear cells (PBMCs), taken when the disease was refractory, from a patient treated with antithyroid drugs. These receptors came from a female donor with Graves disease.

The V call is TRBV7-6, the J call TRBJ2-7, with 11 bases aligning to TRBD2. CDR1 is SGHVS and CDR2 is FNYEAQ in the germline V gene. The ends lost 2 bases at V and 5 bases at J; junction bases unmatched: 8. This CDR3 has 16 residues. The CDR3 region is CASSLRASGRMDEQYF. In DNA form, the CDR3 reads TGTGCCAGCAGCTTACGGGCTAGCGGGAGGATGGACGAGCAGTACTTC.

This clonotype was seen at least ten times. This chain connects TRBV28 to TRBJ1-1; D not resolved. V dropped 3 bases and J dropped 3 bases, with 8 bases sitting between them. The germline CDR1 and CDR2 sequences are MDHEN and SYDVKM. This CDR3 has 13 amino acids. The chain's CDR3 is CASSFREDTEAFF. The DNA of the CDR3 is TGTGCCAGCAGTTTTCGTGAGGACACTGAAGCTTTCTTT.

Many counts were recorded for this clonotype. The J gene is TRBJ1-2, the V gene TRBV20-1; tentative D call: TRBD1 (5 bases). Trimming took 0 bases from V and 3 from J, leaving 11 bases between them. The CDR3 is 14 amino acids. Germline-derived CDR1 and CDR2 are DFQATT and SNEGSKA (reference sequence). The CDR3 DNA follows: TGCAGTGCTAGAGACCGGGACGGTGACTATGGCTACACCTTC. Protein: CSARDRDGDYGYTF.

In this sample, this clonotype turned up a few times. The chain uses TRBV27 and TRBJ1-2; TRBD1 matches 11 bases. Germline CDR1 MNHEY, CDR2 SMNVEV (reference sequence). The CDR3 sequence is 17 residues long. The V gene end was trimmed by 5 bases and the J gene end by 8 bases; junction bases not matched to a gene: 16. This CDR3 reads CASSNSAQDRGRRGYTF. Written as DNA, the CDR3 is TGTGCCAGCAGTAACTCGGCTCAGGACAGGGGGCGCCGAGGCTACACCTTC.

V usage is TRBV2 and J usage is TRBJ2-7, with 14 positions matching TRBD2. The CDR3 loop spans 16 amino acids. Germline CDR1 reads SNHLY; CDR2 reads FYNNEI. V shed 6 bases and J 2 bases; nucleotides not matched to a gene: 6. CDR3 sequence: CASRVGLAGGAYEQYF. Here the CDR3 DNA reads TGTGCCAGCAGGGTAGGACTAGCGGGAGGAGCCTACGAGCAGTACTTC.

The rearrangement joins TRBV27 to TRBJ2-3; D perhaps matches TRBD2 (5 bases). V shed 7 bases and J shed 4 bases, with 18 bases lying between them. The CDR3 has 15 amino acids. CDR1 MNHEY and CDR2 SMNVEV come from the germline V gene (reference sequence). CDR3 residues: CASIKLGGAADTQYF. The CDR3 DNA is TGTGCCAGCATCAAGCTCGGCGGAGCGGCAGATACGCAGTATTTT.

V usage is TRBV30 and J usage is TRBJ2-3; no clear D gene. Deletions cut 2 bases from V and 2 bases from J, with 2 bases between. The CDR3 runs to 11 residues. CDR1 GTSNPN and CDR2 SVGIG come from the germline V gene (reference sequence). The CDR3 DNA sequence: TGTGCCTGGAGTTACACAGATACGCAGTATTTT. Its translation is CAWSYTDTQYF.

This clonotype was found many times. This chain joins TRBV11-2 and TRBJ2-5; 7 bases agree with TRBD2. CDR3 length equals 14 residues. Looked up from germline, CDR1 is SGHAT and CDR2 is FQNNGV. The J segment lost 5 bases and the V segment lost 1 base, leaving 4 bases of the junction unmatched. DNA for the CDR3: TGTGCCAGCAGCTTAGGCGGGAGTGGGGAGACCCAGTACTTC. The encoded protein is CASSLGGSGETQYF.

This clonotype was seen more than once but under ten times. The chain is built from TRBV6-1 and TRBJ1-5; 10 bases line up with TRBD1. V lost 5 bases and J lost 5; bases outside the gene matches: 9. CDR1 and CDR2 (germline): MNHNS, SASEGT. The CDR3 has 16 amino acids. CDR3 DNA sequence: TGTGCCAGCAGTCACGAGAGTGGGACAGGGGATCAGCCCCAGCATTTT. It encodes CASSHESGTGDQPQHF.

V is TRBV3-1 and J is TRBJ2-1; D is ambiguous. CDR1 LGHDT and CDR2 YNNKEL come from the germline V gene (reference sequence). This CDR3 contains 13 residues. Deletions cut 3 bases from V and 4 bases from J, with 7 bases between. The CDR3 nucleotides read TGTGCCAGCAGCCATTTTCGGTACAATGAGCAGTTCTTC. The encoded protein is CASSHFRYNEQFF.

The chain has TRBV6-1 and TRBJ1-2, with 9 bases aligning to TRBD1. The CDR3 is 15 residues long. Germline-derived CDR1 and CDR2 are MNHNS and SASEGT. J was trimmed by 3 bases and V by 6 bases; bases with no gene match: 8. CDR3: CASRSDRGWDYGYTF. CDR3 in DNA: TGTGCCAGCAGATCGGACAGGGGTTGGGACTATGGCTACACCTTC.

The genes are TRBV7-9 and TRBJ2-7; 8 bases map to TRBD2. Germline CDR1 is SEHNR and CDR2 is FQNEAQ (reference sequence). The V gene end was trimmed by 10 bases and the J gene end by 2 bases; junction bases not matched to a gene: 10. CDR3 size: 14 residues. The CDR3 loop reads CAISEAGGTYEQYF. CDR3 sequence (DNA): TGTGCCATCTCCGAGGCGGGAGGTACCTACGAGCAGTACTTC.

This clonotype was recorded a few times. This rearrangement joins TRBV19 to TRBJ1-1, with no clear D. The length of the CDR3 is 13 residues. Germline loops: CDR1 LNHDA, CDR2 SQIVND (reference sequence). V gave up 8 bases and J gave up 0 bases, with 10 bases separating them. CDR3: CASGLSLNTEAFF. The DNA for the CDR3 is TGTGCCAGTGGGTTGTCGCTGAACACTGAAGCTTTCTTT.

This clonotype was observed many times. DNA for the CDR3: TGCAGTGCTAGTCACACCCGATTCTCCTACGAGCAGTACTTC. This gives the protein CSASHTRFSYEQYF. The chain couples TRBV20-1 to TRBJ2-7; D is unclear. CDR3 length: 14 amino acids. The ends were cut back, 3 bases at V and 0 bases at J, with 12 bases in the middle. Germline V lookup: CDR1 DFQATT, CDR2 SNEGSKA (reference sequence).

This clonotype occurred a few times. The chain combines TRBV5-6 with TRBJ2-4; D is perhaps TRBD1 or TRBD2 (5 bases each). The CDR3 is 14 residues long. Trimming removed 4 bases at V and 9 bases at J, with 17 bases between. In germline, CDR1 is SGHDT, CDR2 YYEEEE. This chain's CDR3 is CASSPQGALSIQYF. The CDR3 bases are TGTGCCAGCAGCCCGCAGGGAGCTTTGAGCATTCAGTACTTC.

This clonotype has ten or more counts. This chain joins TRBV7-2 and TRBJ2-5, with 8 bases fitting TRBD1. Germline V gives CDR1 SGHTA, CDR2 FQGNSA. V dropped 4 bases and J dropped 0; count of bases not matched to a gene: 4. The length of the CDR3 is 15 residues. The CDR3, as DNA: TGTGCCAGCAGCTCTAGGACAGGGCACCAAGAGACCCAGTACTTC. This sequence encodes CASSSRTGHQETQYF.

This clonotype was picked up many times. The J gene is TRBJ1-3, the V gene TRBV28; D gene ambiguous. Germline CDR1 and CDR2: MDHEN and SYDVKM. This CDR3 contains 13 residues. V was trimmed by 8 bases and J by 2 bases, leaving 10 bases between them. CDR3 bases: TGTGCCAGCCAGAGGTCCGCTGGAAACACCATATATTTT. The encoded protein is CASQRSAGNTIYF.

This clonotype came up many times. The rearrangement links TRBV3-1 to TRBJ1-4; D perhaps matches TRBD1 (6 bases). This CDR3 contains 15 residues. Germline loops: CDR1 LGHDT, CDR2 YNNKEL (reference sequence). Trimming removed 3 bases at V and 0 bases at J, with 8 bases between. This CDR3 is CASSQWTATNEKLFF. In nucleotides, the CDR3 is TGTGCCAGCAGCCAGTGGACAGCAACTAATGAAAAACTGTTTTTT.

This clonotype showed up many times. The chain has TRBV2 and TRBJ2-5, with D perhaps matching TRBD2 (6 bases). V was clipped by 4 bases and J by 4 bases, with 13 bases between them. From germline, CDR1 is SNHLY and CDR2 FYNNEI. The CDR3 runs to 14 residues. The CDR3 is CASSGTRRGETQYF. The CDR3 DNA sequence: TGTGCCAGCAGTGGGACCCGGAGGGGAGAGACCCAGTACTTC. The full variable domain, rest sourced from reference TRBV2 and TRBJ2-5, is EPEVTQTPSHQVTQMGQEVILRCVPISNHLYFYWYRQILGQKVEFLVSFYNNEISEKSEIFDDQFSVERPDGSNFTLKIRSTKLEDSAMYFCASSGTRRGETQYFGPGTRLLVL.

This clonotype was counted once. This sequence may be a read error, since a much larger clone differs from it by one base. The CDR3, as DNA: TGTGCCAGCAGCCCCGGGACAGCGGGAGGATACGAGCAGTACTTC. It encodes CASSPGTAGGYEQYF. The J gene is TRBJ2-7, the V gene TRBV13; the match to TRBD2 covers 9 bases. V shed 5 bases and J 4 bases; nucleotides not matched to a gene: 9. The CDR3 length is 15 residues. Germline V gene lookup returns CDR1 PRHDT and CDR2 FYEKMQ (reference sequence).

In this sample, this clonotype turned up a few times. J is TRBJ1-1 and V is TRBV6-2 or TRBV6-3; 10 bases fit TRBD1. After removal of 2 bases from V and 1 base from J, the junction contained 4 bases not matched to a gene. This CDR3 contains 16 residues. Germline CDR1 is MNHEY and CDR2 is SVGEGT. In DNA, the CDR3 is TGTGCCAGCAGTTACCGGGACAGGGGTCGGAACACTGAAGCTTTCTTT. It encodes CASSYRDRGRNTEAFF.

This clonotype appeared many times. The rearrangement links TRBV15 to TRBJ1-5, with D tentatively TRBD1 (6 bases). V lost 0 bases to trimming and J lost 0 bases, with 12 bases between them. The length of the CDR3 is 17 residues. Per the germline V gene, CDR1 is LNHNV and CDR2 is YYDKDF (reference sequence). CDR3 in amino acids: CATSRDLTGISNQPQHF. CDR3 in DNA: TGTGCCACCAGCAGAGATCTAACAGGGATTAGCAATCAGCCCCAGCATTTT.

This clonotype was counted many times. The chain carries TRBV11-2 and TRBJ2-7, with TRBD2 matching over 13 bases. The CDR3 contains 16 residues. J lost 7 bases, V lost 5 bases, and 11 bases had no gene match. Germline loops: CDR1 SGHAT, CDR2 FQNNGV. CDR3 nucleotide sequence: TGTGCCAGCAGCGCGGGACTAGCGGGACCCCGGGGTGAGCAGTACTTC. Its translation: CASSAGLAGPRGEQYF. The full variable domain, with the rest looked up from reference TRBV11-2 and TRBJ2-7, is EAGVAQSPRYKIIEKRQSVAFWCNPISGHATLYWYQQILGQGPKLLIQFQNNGVVDDSQLPKDRFSAERLKGVDSTLKIQPAKLEDSAVYLCASSAGLAGPRGEQYFGPGTRLTVT.

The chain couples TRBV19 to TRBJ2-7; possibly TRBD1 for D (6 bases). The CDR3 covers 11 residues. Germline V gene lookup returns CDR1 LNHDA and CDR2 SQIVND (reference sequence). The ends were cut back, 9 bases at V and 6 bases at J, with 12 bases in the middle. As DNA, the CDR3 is TGTGCCAGCGCAGGGGACGGCGAGCAGTACTTC. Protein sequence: CASAGDGEQYF.

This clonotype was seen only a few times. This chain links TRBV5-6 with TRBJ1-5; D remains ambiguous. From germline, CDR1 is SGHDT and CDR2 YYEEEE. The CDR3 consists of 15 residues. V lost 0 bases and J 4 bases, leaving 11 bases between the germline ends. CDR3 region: CASSLAQRPNQPQHF. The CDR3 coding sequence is TGTGCCAGCAGCTTGGCACAGCGCCCAAATCAGCCCCAGCATTTT.

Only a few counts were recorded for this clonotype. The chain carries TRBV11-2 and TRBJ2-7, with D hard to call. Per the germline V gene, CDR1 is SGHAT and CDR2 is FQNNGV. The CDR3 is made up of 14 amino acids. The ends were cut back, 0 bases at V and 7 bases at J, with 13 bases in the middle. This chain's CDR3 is CASSLDTVVFEQYF. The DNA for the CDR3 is TGTGCCAGCAGCTTAGACACCGTCGTATTTGAGCAGTACTTC.

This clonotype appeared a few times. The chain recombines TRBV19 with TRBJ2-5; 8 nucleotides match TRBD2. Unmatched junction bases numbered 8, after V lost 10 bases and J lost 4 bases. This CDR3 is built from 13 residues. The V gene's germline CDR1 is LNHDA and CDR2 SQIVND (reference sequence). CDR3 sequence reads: CATVSGTGETQYF. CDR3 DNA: TGTGCCACCGTTAGCGGGACGGGAGAGACCCAGTACTTC. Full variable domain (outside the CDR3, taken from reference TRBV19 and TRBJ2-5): DGGITQSPKYLFRKEGQNVTLSCEQNLNHDAMYWYRQDPGQGLRLIYYSQIVNDFQKGDIAEGYSVSREKKESFPLTVTSAQKNPTAFYLCATVSGTGETQYFGPGTRLLVL.

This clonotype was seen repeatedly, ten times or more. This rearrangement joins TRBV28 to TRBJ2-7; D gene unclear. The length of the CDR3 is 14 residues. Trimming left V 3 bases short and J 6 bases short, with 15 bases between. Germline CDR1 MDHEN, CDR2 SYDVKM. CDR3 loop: CASSLTGAESEQYF. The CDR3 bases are TGTGCCAGCAGTTTGACGGGCGCCGAGTCCGAGCAGTACTTC.

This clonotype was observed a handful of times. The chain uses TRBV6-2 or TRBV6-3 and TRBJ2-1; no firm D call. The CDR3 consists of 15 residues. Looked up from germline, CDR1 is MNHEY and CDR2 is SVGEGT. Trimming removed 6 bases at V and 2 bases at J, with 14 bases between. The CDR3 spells CASRSLVLTYNEQFF. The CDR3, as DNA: TGTGCCAGCAGGAGTCTGGTCTTAACCTACAATGAGCAGTTCTTC.

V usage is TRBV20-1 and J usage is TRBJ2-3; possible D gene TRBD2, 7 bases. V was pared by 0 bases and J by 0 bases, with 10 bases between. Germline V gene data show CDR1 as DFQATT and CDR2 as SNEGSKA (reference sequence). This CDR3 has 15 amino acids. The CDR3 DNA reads TGCAGTGCTAGAGATGGGGGGGCGAGCACAGATACGCAGTATTTT. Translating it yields CSARDGGASTDTQYF.